Shown below are 11 T cell receptor beta chains from a single sample sequenced in a study of CD8+ T cells in alopecia areata. Extracted RNA was reverse transcribed into cDNA, the sequencing template. This table comes from immunoSEQ multiplex PCR, and its TCRdb copy is limited to in-frame clones, with some not included. The table includes 150,000 or so clones, 75% to 90% detected once. The specimen was CD8+ T cells sorted from blood, collected at week 0. The receptors originated from a human donor with alopecia areata.

The gene calls are TRBV9 and TRBJ1-2; D remains unclear. V lost 4 bases and J lost 7, with 8 bases in between. Looked up from germline, CDR1 is SGDLS and CDR2 is YYNGEE. The CDR3 consists of 11 residues. This chain's CDR3 is CASSSQFGYTF. CDR3 bases: TGTGCCAGCAGCTCCCAGTTTGGCTACACCTTC.

This clone was picked up one time. The V and J genes are TRBV9 and TRBJ1-5; 9 positions match TRBD1. With 2 bases clipped from V and 4 bases from J, the junction kept 1 base outside the gene matches. This CDR3 has 14 amino acids. The V gene's germline CDR1 is SGDLS and CDR2 YYNGEE. CDR3 region: CASSVTGGNQPQHF. The CDR3 nucleotides read TGTGCCAGCAGCGTGACAGGGGGGAATCAGCCCCAGCATTTT.

Written as DNA, the CDR3 is TGTGCCAGCAGTGCCGACTTTACCTACAATGAGCAGTTCTTC. This codes for CASSADFTYNEQFF. The chain recombines TRBV6-5 with TRBJ2-1, with D unclear. Between the trimmed V and J ends, which lost 5 bases and 2 bases, there was a span of 10 bases. The CDR3 sequence is 14 residues long. Germline V CDR1 and CDR2: MNHEY, SVGAGI.

The chain recombines TRBV2 with TRBJ2-7; TRBD2 agrees at 11 bases. The length of the CDR3 is 13 residues. With V trimmed by 4 bases and J by 5 bases, 1 base remained unmatched. The germline CDR1 and CDR2 sequences are SNHLY and FYNNEI. The CDR3 loop reads CASSGLAGHEQYF. CDR3 nucleotide sequence: TGTGCCAGCAGTGGACTAGCGGGACACGAGCAGTACTTC.

The gene calls are TRBV7-9 and TRBJ2-2; 7 positions agree with TRBD2. The CDR3 spans 15 residues. Germline V gene sequence: CDR1 SEHNR, CDR2 FQNEAQ (reference sequence). V was clipped by 2 bases and J by 5 bases; unmatched bases: 5. CDR3 residues: CASSLRDYRTGELFF. For the CDR3, the DNA is TGTGCCAGCAGCTTACGGGACTACAGGACCGGGGAGCTGTTTTTT.

A single count supports this clone. The chain links TRBV11-2 to TRBJ2-3; the D call may be TRBD1 or TRBD2 (5 bases each). The V gene lost 8 bases and the J gene lost 1 base, with 19 bases spanning the gap. The CDR3 covers 16 residues. Germline-derived CDR1 and CDR2 are SGHAT and FQNNGV. Written as DNA, the CDR3 is TGTGCCAGCCGACTATCTGGGCAGGGTGGCACAGATACGCAGTATTTT. This codes for CASRLSGQGGTDTQYF.

This chain connects TRBV19 to TRBJ2-5, with 8 bases fitting TRBD2. Germline V CDR1 and CDR2: LNHDA, SQIVND (reference sequence). The ends lost 4 bases at V and 7 bases at J; junction bases unmatched: 11. The CDR3 length is 15 residues. The chain's CDR3 is CASSTPSGGPGTQYF. Here the CDR3 DNA reads TGTGCCAGTAGTACACCCTCGGGGGGGCCGGGGACCCAGTACTTC.

This clone has just one count. J is TRBJ2-7 and V is TRBV29-1; tentative D call: TRBD1 (6 bases). This CDR3 region has 14 residues. Trimming removed 6 bases at V and 5 bases at J, with 20 bases between. Germline V lookup: CDR1 SQVTM, CDR2 ANQGSEA. As DNA, the CDR3 is TGCAGCGTAGTAAACAGGGTTGGAGGTAACGAGCAGTACTTC. The encoded protein is CSVVNRVGGNEQYF.

V is TRBV6-5 and J is TRBJ2-1, with 12 nucleotides matching TRBD2. Germline V lookup: CDR1 MNHEY, CDR2 SVGAGI. The CDR3 totals 15 residues. The trim removed 6 bases at V and 4 bases at J, leaving 4 bases unmatched. CDR3 bases: TGTGCCAGCAGATTTACTAGCGGGAGGTACAATGAGCAGTTCTTC. This sequence encodes CASRFTSGRYNEQFF.

This chain connects TRBV13 to TRBJ2-7, with a possible D match to TRBD2 (6 bases). Germline V lookup: CDR1 PRHDT, CDR2 FYEKMQ (reference sequence). The CDR3 consists of 16 residues. Trimming took off 0 bases at V and 4 bases at J, with 16 bases between the two ends. CDR3 nucleotides: TGTGCCAGCAGCTTAGGCGGGCCTGGAGGGCGGTACGAGCAGTACTTC. Residues: CASSLGGPGGRYEQYF.

The chain joins TRBV5-1 to TRBJ1-4, with unresolved D. Trimming removed 7 bases from V and 2 bases from J, with 12 bases in between. The germline gives CDR1 SGHRS, CDR2 YFSETQ. This CDR3 is 14 amino acids long. The CDR3 sequence is CASPFLVTNEKLFF. The DNA for the CDR3 is TGCGCCAGCCCTTTCCTCGTCACTAATGAAAAACTGTTTTTT.